Presented here are 28 T cell receptor beta chains from one specimen sequenced in a study of cytomegalovirus exposure and HLA in healthy donors. PCR amplification relied on 60 Vbeta primers (plus 13 Jbeta primers). Profiling relied on immunoSEQ multiplex PCR, and the TCRdb table lists in-frame clones only, not all of them. The repertoire holds over 250,000 clones, with roughly 70% as singletons. The sample consisted of PBMCs. Receptors originate from a female donor in good health and CMV-seronegative.

The rearrangement links TRBV28 to TRBJ2-1, with 11 bases matching TRBD2. The germline gives CDR1 MDHEN, CDR2 SYDVKM. The CDR3 has 16 amino acids. V trimming: 7 bases; J trimming: 9 bases; junction bases outside the gene matches: 14. DNA of the CDR3: TGTGCCAGCAACCCCCCGGGACTAGCGGTTGAGGGTGAGCAGTTCTTC. Translating it yields CASNPPGLAVEGEQFF.

The rearrangement links TRBV11-2 to TRBJ2-2; possibly TRBD1 for D (5 bases). The V end was cut by 1 base, the J end by 3 bases, with 9 bases between. The CDR3 totals 15 residues. The V gene's germline CDR1 is SGHAT and CDR2 FQNNGV. CDR3 sequence: CASSLGRVHTGELFF. CDR3 in DNA: TGTGCCAGCAGCTTAGGCAGGGTCCACACCGGGGAGCTGTTTTTT.

This rearrangement joins TRBV19 to TRBJ2-5; 9 nucleotides align to TRBD1. Germline lookup yields CDR1 LNHDA and CDR2 SQIVND (reference sequence). V trimming: 5 bases; J trimming: 4 bases; junction bases outside the gene matches: 5. The CDR3 totals 14 residues. CDR3 in amino acids: CASSPGTGTETQYF. For the CDR3, the DNA is TGTGCCAGTAGTCCAGGGACAGGGACAGAGACCCAGTACTTC.

The rearrangement links TRBV2 to TRBJ2-1, with 8 bases matching TRBD2. With 6 bases clipped from V and 6 bases from J, the junction kept 1 base outside the gene matches. The CDR3 spans 12 residues. Germline-derived CDR1 and CDR2 are SNHLY and FYNNEI. The CDR3 sequence is CASSLAGNEQFF. In DNA form, the CDR3 reads TGTGCCAGCAGCCTAGCGGGCAATGAGCAGTTCTTC.

The chain recombines TRBV7-8 with TRBJ2-7; 9 bases line up with TRBD2. Germline trimming cut 6 bases from V and 3 bases from J; bases unmatched to any gene: 3. The CDR3 length is 13 residues. Per the germline V gene, CDR1 is SGHVS and CDR2 is FQNEAQ. The CDR3 bases are TGTGCCAGCAGGGGGCGGGGGGGCTACGAGCAGTACTTC. It translates to CASRGRGGYEQYF.

The J gene is TRBJ2-1, the V gene TRBV16; maybe TRBD1 (5 bases). V shed 1 base and J shed 7 bases, with 14 bases lying between them. Germline lookup yields CDR1 KGHSY and CDR2 FQNENV. The CDR3 has 15 residues. The DNA of the CDR3 is TGTGCCAGCAGCCAATTTCGGTCAGGGATTAATGAGCAGTTCTTC. It codes for CASSQFRSGINEQFF.

In this sample, this clone turned up a few times. This chain connects TRBV30 to TRBJ1-5; TRBD1 matches 7 bases. CDR3 length: 13 amino acids. Germline V gene data show CDR1 as GTSNPN and CDR2 as SVGIG (reference sequence). V lost 5 bases, J lost 2 bases, and 3 bases stayed unmatched. CDR3 DNA sequence: TGTGCCTGGGGGGACAGCGGCAATCAGCCCCAGCATTTT. It translates to CAWGDSGNQPQHF.

This chain links TRBV28 with TRBJ2-7; D perhaps matches TRBD2 (6 bases). The CDR3 has 13 amino acids. CDR1 is MDHEN and CDR2 is SYDVKM in the germline V gene. V was pared by 8 bases and J by 4 bases, with 15 bases between. CDR3 amino acids: CASGRLTRYEQYF. As DNA, the CDR3 is TGTGCCAGCGGGAGGCTGACGCGGTACGAGCAGTACTTC.

The chain uses TRBV5-1 and TRBJ1-2; D unresolved. This CDR3 comprises 13 residues. V shed 3 bases and J shed 0 bases, with 6 bases lying between them. Germline assignment: CDR1 SGHRS and CDR2 YFSETQ. This CDR3 reads CASSSTANYGYTF. In DNA form, the CDR3 reads TGCGCCAGCAGCTCCACAGCTAACTATGGCTACACCTTC.

The CDR3 coding sequence is TGTGCCAGCAGCTTTACGGGAGGCACAGATACGCAGTATTTT. Protein product: CASSFTGGTDTQYF. The genes are TRBV5-4 and TRBJ2-3; possible D gene TRBD2, 6 bases. This CDR3 has 14 amino acids. From germline, CDR1 is SGHNT and CDR2 YYREEE (reference sequence). Deletions cut 2 bases from V and 1 base from J, with 8 bases between.

The chain couples TRBV28 to TRBJ1-1, with D possibly TRBD1 on 5 matching bases. Germline CDR1 MDHEN, CDR2 SYDVKM. V gave up 6 bases and J gave up 2 bases, with 13 bases separating them. This CDR3 is built from 14 residues. The CDR3 region has the DNA TGTGCCAGCAGCCTAGGGGCCGCTAACACTGAAGCTTTCTTT. Translated: CASSLGAANTEAFF. The complete variable domain, with remaining parts taken from reference TRBV28 and TRBJ1-1, reads DVKVTQSSRYLVKRTGEKVFLECVQDMDHENMFWYRQDPGLGLRLIYFSYDVKMKEKGDIPEGYSVSREKKERFSLILESASTNQTSMYLCASSLGAANTEAFFGQGTRLTVV.

This sequence joins TRBV5-1 and TRBJ1-2; no definite D call. This CDR3 is 17 amino acids long. Trimming took 0 bases from V and 5 from J, leaving 20 bases between them. Per the germline V gene, CDR1 is SGHRS and CDR2 is YFSETQ. The CDR3, as DNA: TGCGCCAGCAGCTTGGCCGAGGGATCTCAATGGTCATATGGCTACACCTTC. As protein: CASSLAEGSQWSYGYTF. Looking up the rest from reference TRBV5-1 and TRBJ1-2 gives the full variable domain: KAGVTQTPRYLIKTRGQQVTLSCSPISGHRSVSWYQQTPGQGLQFLFEYFSETQRNKGNFPGRFSGRQFSNSRSEMNVSTLELGDSALYLCASSLAEGSQWSYGYTFGSGTRLTVV.

The J gene is TRBJ2-7, the V gene TRBV5-6; 8 nucleotides align to TRBD2. Germline CDR1 reads SGHDT; CDR2 reads YYEEEE. Trimming at V came to 0 bases and at J to 5 bases, leaving 13 bases not matched to a gene. The CDR3 sequence is 17 residues long. CDR3 sequence reads: CASSLGPGLVEGDEQYF. The CDR3 region has the DNA TGTGCCAGCAGCTTGGGTCCGGGACTAGTGGAGGGAGACGAGCAGTACTTC. The full variable domain, rest sourced from reference TRBV5-6 and TRBJ2-7, is DAGVTQSPTHLIKTRGQQVTLRCSPKSGHDTVSWYQQALGQGPQFIFQYYEEEERQRGNFPDRFSGHQFPNYSSELNVNALLLGDSALYLCASSLGPGLVEGDEQYFGPGTRLTVT.

The chain has TRBV7-7 and TRBJ2-5; 7 bases are a match to TRBD1. This CDR3 has 16 residues. The V gene's germline CDR1 is SSHAT and CDR2 FNYEAQ (reference sequence). V shed 6 bases, J shed 4 bases, and the junction held 14 bases outside the gene matches. DNA for the CDR3: TGTGCCAGCAGTCCTGGTACCCGCCGGGACAGAGAGACCCAGTACTTC. Protein sequence: CASSPGTRRDRETQYF.

The chain joins TRBV2 to TRBJ1-2; a weak D match, TRBD1 (6 bases). Per the germline V gene, CDR1 is SNHLY and CDR2 is FYNNEI. The V end was cut by 6 bases, the J end by 6 bases, with 17 bases between. The CDR3 is made up of 14 amino acids. CDR3 in amino acids: CASRARTDFNGYTF. The CDR3 DNA sequence: TGTGCCAGCAGGGCGAGGACAGATTTTAATGGCTACACCTTC.

The rearrangement links TRBV2 to TRBJ2-1; 9 nucleotides match TRBD2. The CDR3 has 16 residues. V lost 2 bases to trimming and J lost 8 bases; unmatched junction nucleotides: 10. Germline V CDR1 and CDR2: SNHLY, FYNNEI. CDR3 nucleotides: TGTGCCAGCAGTGAAAGGTTCCTAGCGGGACCGGATGAGCAGTTCTTC. Residues: CASSERFLAGPDEQFF. The entire variable domain, with the rest obtained from reference TRBV2 and TRBJ2-1, is as follows: EPEVTQTPSHQVTQMGQEVILRCVPISNHLYFYWYRQILGQKVEFLVSFYNNEISEKSEIFDDQFSVERPDGSNFTLKIRSTKLEDSAMYFCASSERFLAGPDEQFFGPGTRLTVL.

The V gene is TRBV21-1, the J gene TRBJ2-7; TRBD2 was called by the table and not checked on the DNA. TRBV21-1 is a pseudogene. This CDR3 has 19 amino acids. CDR3 residues: CASSPIFKFEGGLSYEQYF. CDR3 coding DNA: TGTGCCAGCAGCCCGATCTTCAAATTTGAGGGAGGGCTCTCCTACGAGCAGTACTTC.

V usage is TRBV7-2 and J usage is TRBJ1-5, with 8 bases fitting TRBD1. With V trimmed by 2 bases and J by 2 bases, 8 bases remained unmatched. The CDR3 loop spans 17 amino acids. From germline, CDR1 is SGHTA and CDR2 FQGNSA. The CDR3 reads CASSLRSPGGGNQPQHF. The CDR3 bases are TGTGCCAGCAGCTTAAGATCCCCAGGGGGCGGCAATCAGCCCCAGCATTTT.

The chain is built from TRBV10-3 and TRBJ2-7; 10 bases map to TRBD2. The ends lost 2 bases at V and 5 bases at J; junction bases unmatched: 6. This CDR3 has 15 residues. Germline CDR1 reads ENHRY; CDR2 reads SYGVKD. CDR3 DNA sequence: TGTGCCATCAGTGAGGGGTCTAGCGGGAGTAACGAGCAGTACTTC. Translation: CAISEGSSGSNEQYF.

The chain is built from TRBV2 and TRBJ2-2; D ambiguous. Looked up from germline, CDR1 is SNHLY and CDR2 is FYNNEI. The V and J ends lost 4 bases and 1 base respectively, with 4 bases between them. This CDR3 comprises 13 residues. The CDR3, as DNA: TGTGCCAGCAGTGCAGGGAACACCGGGGAGCTGTTTTTT. It encodes CASSAGNTGELFF. Using reference TRBV2 and TRBJ2-2 for the parts outside the CDR3, the full variable domain is EPEVTQTPSHQVTQMGQEVILRCVPISNHLYFYWYRQILGQKVEFLVSFYNNEISEKSEIFDDQFSVERPDGSNFTLKIRSTKLEDSAMYFCASSAGNTGELFFGEGSRLTVL.

This clone showed up just a few times. The genes are TRBV5-4 and TRBJ1-2; 9 positions match TRBD1. The CDR3 is 14 residues long. With 0 bases clipped from V and 7 bases from J, the junction kept 4 bases outside the gene matches. Germline assignment: CDR1 SGHNT and CDR2 YYREEE (reference sequence). DNA of the CDR3: TGTGCCAGCAGCTTGGGGGACAGGGTCAGTGGCTACACCTTC. Translated: CASSLGDRVSGYTF.

This clone was recorded a few times. The V call is TRBV6-5, the J call TRBJ2-7; a weak D match, TRBD1 (6 bases). The CDR3 is 13 residues long. Per germline, CDR1 MNHEY and CDR2 SVGAGI. V was pared by 2 bases and J by 3 bases, with 8 bases between. The CDR3 DNA follows: TGTGCCAGCAGTTACCCGGACAGCTACGAGCAGTACTTC. Its translation: CASSYPDSYEQYF.

The J gene is TRBJ2-7, the V gene TRBV6-1, with D possibly TRBD1 on 6 matching bases. Germline V CDR1 and CDR2: MNHNS, SASEGT. Trimming took 5 bases from V and 4 from J, leaving 12 bases between them. CDR3 size: 13 residues. The CDR3 nucleotides read TGTGCCAGCAGTCGACGCCAGGGGTACGAGCAGTACTTC. Translation gives CASSRRQGYEQYF.

This chain uses TRBV11-2 with TRBJ2-2; 7 nucleotides agree with TRBD1. This CDR3 is 15 amino acids long. V was pared by 1 base and J by 7 bases, with 6 bases of the junction left unmatched. CDR1 and CDR2 (germline): SGHAT, FQNNGV. In DNA, the CDR3 is TGTGCCAGCAGCTTAGCCAGGGGGTGGATCGGGGAGCTGTTTTTT. It yields the protein CASSLARGWIGELFF.

This clone appeared a single time. The rearrangement uses TRBV7-2 and TRBJ2-7, with 8 bases fitting TRBD2. The CDR3 totals 14 residues. With 2 bases clipped from V and 6 bases from J, the junction kept 6 bases outside the gene matches. Germline CDR1 SGHTA, CDR2 FQGNSA. The CDR3 reads CASSLFRGRSEQYF. CDR3 nucleotide sequence: TGTGCCAGCAGCTTATTCCGCGGGAGGAGCGAGCAGTACTTC.

A single count supports this clone. V is TRBV2 and J is TRBJ2-1; D uncertain. This CDR3 spans 13 amino acids. The germline V gene encodes CDR1 SNHLY and CDR2 FYNNEI. The V and J ends lost 6 bases and 5 bases respectively, with 11 bases between them. CDR3 DNA sequence: TGTGCCAGCAGAGACTCGAACCACAATGAGCAGTTCTTC. Amino acid sequence: CASRDSNHNEQFF.

The chain carries TRBV2 and TRBJ2-5, with TRBD1 identical over 7 bases. CDR3 size: 13 residues. CDR1 is SNHLY and CDR2 is FYNNEI in the germline V gene. With V trimmed by 6 bases and J by 1 base, 2 bases remained unmatched. The CDR3 nucleotides are TGTGCCAGCAGGAGGGACAGCCAAGAGACCCAGTACTTC. Translating it yields CASRRDSQETQYF.

This clone was counted between two and nine times. The J gene is TRBJ2-7, the V gene TRBV10-3, with 7 bases aligning to TRBD1. This CDR3 region has 15 residues. The germline gives CDR1 ENHRY, CDR2 SYGVKD. J was trimmed by 0 bases and V by 4 bases; bases with no gene match: 6. This CDR3 reads CAISGGQKSSYEQYF. CDR3 sequence (DNA): TGTGCCATCAGTGGGGGACAGAAGAGCTCCTACGAGCAGTACTTC.